In this sample, the clone carrying this T cell receptor (beta chain) turned up many times. The CDR3 has 15 residues. Per the germline V gene, CDR1 is SGHTA and CDR2 is FQGNSA. The V end lost 3 bases, the J end lost 1 base, and 12 bases lay between the germline ends. Unique molecular identifiers were incorporated into the prepared TCRbeta library. From the PCR reads, TCRdb called clonotypes with MiXCR, one entry per CDR3 protein. The data hold 600,000 to 700,000 distinct CDR3 sequences, with around 17% observed a single time. The data are from a study of T-cell reconstitution after alpha-beta-depleted transplantation in children.

The chain is built from TRBV7-2 and TRBJ1-1, with D tentatively TRBD1 (5 bases). This clonotype originated in a human donor who donated a stem cell graft to a child with acute myeloid leukemia. Sequenced material: PBMCs from the stem cell graft donor, taken from the stem cell graft. CDR3 amino acids: CASSFSRGRNTEAFF. In DNA, the CDR3 is TGTGCCAGCAGCTTTAGCCGGGGGAGGAACACTGAAGCTTTCTTT.